The sequence of this TCR beta chain was determined in a study of blood T cell repertoires in COVID-19. Overall study: Samples representing acute and convalescent COVID-19 were sourced from the United States, Italy and Spain. In each case, the material was cDNA or gDNA derived from T cells, B-cell-depleted T cells, or PBMCs.

Under the authors' procedure: Amplification with reference gene primers provided the estimates of nucleated cell counts. Only in-frame clones appear in the TCRdb table, and some are missing; sequencing was by immunoSEQ multiplex PCR. V, J and clone size reflect that table, while D and trimming were determined from the DNA. The sample consists of roughly 240,000 clones, roughly four fifths of them appearing once. V lost 4 bases, J lost 5 bases, and 11 bases lay in between. The V gene's germline CDR1 is SGHTA and CDR2 FQGNSA. The CDR3 is made up of 14 amino acids. The TCR was taken from a woman aged 70-85 years with acute or convalescent COVID-19. V usage is TRBV7-2 and J usage is TRBJ2-2, with D possibly being TRBD1 (6 bases). Sequencing was performed on peripheral blood. The DNA of the CDR3 is TGTGCCAGCAGCTCACAGGGTGGGACCGGGGAGCTGTTTTTT. It yields the protein CASSSQGGTGELFF.